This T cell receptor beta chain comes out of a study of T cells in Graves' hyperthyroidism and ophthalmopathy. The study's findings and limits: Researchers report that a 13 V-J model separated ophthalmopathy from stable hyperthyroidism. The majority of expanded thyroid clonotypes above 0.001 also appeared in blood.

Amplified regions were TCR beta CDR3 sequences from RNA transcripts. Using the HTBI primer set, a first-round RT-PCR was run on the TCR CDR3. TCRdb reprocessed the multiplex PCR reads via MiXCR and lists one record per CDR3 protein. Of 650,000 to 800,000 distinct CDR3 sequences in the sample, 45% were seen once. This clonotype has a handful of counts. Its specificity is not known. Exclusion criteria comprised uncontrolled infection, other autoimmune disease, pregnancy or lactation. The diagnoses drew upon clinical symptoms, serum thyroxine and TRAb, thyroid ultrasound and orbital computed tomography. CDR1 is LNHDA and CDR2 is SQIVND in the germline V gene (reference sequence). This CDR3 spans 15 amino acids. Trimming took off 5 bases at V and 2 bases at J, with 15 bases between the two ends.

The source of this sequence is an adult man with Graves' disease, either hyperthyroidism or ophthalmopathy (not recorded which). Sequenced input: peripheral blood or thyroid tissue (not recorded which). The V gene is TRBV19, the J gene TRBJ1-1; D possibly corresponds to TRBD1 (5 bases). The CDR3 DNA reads TGTGCCAGTAGTGTTGGGGTGCGGGGCAACACTGAAGCTTTCTTT. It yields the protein CASSVGVRGNTEAFF.